A single sample is the source of the 17 T cell receptor beta chains below, sequenced in a study of cytomegalovirus exposure and HLA in healthy donors. Researchers ran the PCR with 60 Vbeta and 13 Jbeta primers. Using immunoSEQ multiplex PCR, the repertoire was profiled, and TCRdb retains in-frame clones only, with some absent. The repertoire consists of approximately 140,000 clones, with around four fifths occurring once and the leading ten covering around 3%. The sample taken for sequencing was PBMCs. The source of these receptors is a boy between 2 and 15 years old in good health and CMV-seronegative.

The chain employs TRBV6-5 and TRBJ2-1, with 10 bases aligning to TRBD2. V was pared by 5 bases and J by 6 bases, with 7 bases of the junction left unmatched. The length of the CDR3 is 15 residues. Germline V gene sequence: CDR1 MNHEY, CDR2 SVGAGI. The DNA of the CDR3 is TGTGCCAGCAGTCTCCTAGCGGGGGACCCCAATGAGCAGTTCTTC. Its translation: CASSLLAGDPNEQFF.

J is TRBJ2-2 and V is TRBV7-6; no firm D call. The length of the CDR3 is 14 residues. Germline assignment: CDR1 SGHVS and CDR2 FNYEAQ. Trimming removed 0 bases from V and 4 bases from J, with 6 bases in between. CDR3 loop: CASSLAASTGELFF. CDR3 nucleotide sequence: TGTGCCAGCAGCTTAGCGGCCTCCACCGGGGAGCTGTTTTTT.

The gene calls are TRBV9 and TRBJ1-2; 7 nucleotides match TRBD1. V lost 2 bases, J lost 1 base, and 2 bases stayed unmatched. CDR1 and CDR2 (germline): SGDLS, YYNGEE. The CDR3 consists of 14 residues. The CDR3 region is CASSVDRYNYGYTF. The CDR3 bases are TGTGCCAGCAGCGTGGACAGGTATAACTATGGCTACACCTTC.

The rearrangement uses TRBV7-3 and TRBJ1-1; D is perhaps TRBD1 (6 bases). V shed 4 bases and J shed 0 bases, with 15 bases lying between them. This CDR3 has 16 residues. Germline CDR1 reads SGHTA; CDR2 reads FQGTGA. The CDR3 DNA sequence: TGTGCCAGCAGCTCCTTCACCCGGGACATGAACACTGAAGCTTTCTTT. Translation gives CASSSFTRDMNTEAFF.

This chain joins TRBV7-9 and TRBJ2-7; the match to TRBD2 covers 9 bases. V lost 4 bases, J lost 1 base, and 8 bases stayed unmatched. CDR1 SEHNR and CDR2 FQNEAQ come from the germline V gene (reference sequence). This CDR3 is 16 amino acids long. The CDR3 DNA sequence: TGTGCCAGCAGCTCCATCAGACTAGCGGTTTCCTACGAGCAGTACTTC. This translates into CASSSIRLAVSYEQYF.

This clone was seen only once. The chain joins TRBV4-2 to TRBJ1-4, with D uncertain. The germline CDR1 and CDR2 sequences are LGHNA and YNFKEQ. The V end was cut by 1 base, the J end by 10 bases, with 19 bases between. This CDR3 spans 16 amino acids. CDR3 amino acids: CASSQAETNWGGKLFF. The CDR3 region has the DNA TGTGCCAGCAGCCAAGCTGAGACAAATTGGGGAGGAAAACTGTTTTTT.

The chain uses TRBV15 and TRBJ2-5; D may be TRBD2 (5 bases). This CDR3 contains 15 residues. V was cut by 1 base and J by 2 bases, with 11 bases left in between. CDR1 is LNHNV, CDR2 YYDKDF, per germline (reference sequence). The chain's CDR3 is CATSRVYRGQETQYF. Here the CDR3 DNA reads TGTGCCACCAGCAGAGTTTATCGGGGTCAAGAGACCCAGTACTTC.

This chain links TRBV27 with TRBJ1-2; unclear D gene. The CDR3 runs 14 residues. Germline CDR1 is MNHEY and CDR2 is SMNVEV (reference sequence). V was cut by 1 base and J by 1 base, with 7 bases left in between. The CDR3 loop reads CASSLWAGNYGYTF. The CDR3 DNA is TGTGCCAGCAGTTTATGGGCGGGTAACTATGGCTACACCTTC.

The V and J genes are TRBV4-2 and TRBJ2-3; 12 bases fit TRBD2. The V and J ends lost 4 bases and 2 bases, in that order; junction bases with no gene match: 1. The CDR3 consists of 15 residues. In germline, CDR1 is LGHNA, CDR2 YNFKEQ. CDR3 nucleotide sequence: TGTGCCAGCAGCCGGACTAGCGGGGCCACAGATACGCAGTATTTT. It is translated as CASSRTSGATDTQYF.

This clone was detected a few times. This chain joins TRBV4-1 and TRBJ2-1; the D is unclear. Trimming cost V 3 bases and J 10 bases, with 10 bases left between them. CDR1 and CDR2 from the germline V gene are MGHRA and YSYEKL. This CDR3 is 12 amino acids long. The CDR3 reads CASSQPLGEQFF. In DNA, the CDR3 is TGCGCCAGCAGCCAGCCCCTCGGGGAGCAGTTCTTC.

V and J are TRBV4-3 and TRBJ1-1; D is uncertain. The V gene lost 0 bases and the J gene lost 1 base, with 6 bases spanning the gap. The CDR3 is made up of 14 amino acids. Germline assignment: CDR1 LGHNA and CDR2 YSLEER. CDR3 nucleotides: TGCGCCAGCAGCCAAGATGAGGGGAACACTGAAGCTTTCTTT. This sequence encodes CASSQDEGNTEAFF.

Concerning this clone: An end of the junction does not agree with germline; a read error may underlie this. The sample carries other DNA sequences with the same CDR3. The rearrangement links TRBV6-4 to TRBJ1-3, with D perhaps matching TRBD1 (5 bases). CDR3 size: 18 residues. Per germline, CDR1 MRHNA and CDR2 SNTAGT. The CDR3 DNA follows: TGCGCCAGCAGTGAAGGGGCATCCAAGGGTAGATCTGGAAACACCATATATTTT. This encodes CASSEGASKGRSGNTIYF.

This clone was recorded only once. The V call is TRBV7-2, the J call TRBJ2-1; tentative D call: TRBD2 (5 bases). V lost 0 bases and J lost 9, with 6 bases in between. Germline values: CDR1 SGHTA, CDR2 FQGNSA. The CDR3 runs to 12 residues. The CDR3 coding sequence is TGTGCCAGCAGCTTAGCGGGGAGTGAGCAGTTCTTC. Protein sequence: CASSLAGSEQFF.

The V gene is TRBV19, the J gene TRBJ1-2; D is ambiguous. Germline CDR1 is LNHDA and CDR2 is SQIVND (reference sequence). V was shortened by 7 bases and J by 4 bases, with 10 bases between the two germline ends. The CDR3 spans 12 residues. The CDR3 DNA reads TGTGCCAGTACGGTCGGAGCCTATGGCTACACCTTC. It is translated as CASTVGAYGYTF.

This rearrangement joins TRBV4-2 to TRBJ1-3; maybe TRBD1 (5 bases). The V end lost 0 bases, the J end lost 0 bases, and 15 bases lay between the germline ends. This CDR3 is built from 18 residues. Germline lookup yields CDR1 LGHNA and CDR2 YNFKEQ. CDR3 in DNA: TGTGCCAGCAGCCAAGATGAAGGAGGGGCAACCTCTGGAAACACCATATATTTT. It yields the protein CASSQDEGGATSGNTIYF.

This clone was counted between two and nine times. The chain is built from TRBV19 and TRBJ2-1; D may be TRBD2 (6 bases). The CDR3 totals 15 residues. Per the germline V gene, CDR1 is LNHDA and CDR2 is SQIVND (reference sequence). The V gene lost 2 bases and the J gene lost 9 bases, with 17 bases spanning the gap. CDR3 region: CASSITEEGPTEQFF. CDR3 bases: TGTGCCAGTAGTATAACCGAGGAGGGTCCGACTGAGCAGTTCTTC. The full variable domain, rest sourced from reference TRBV19 and TRBJ2-1, is DGGITQSPKYLFRKEGQNVTLSCEQNLNHDAMYWYRQDPGQGLRLIYYSQIVNDFQKGDIAEGYSVSREKKESFPLTVTSAQKNPTAFYLCASSITEEGPTEQFFGPGTRLTVL.

The chain has TRBV6-1 and TRBJ1-3, with 9 positions matching TRBD1. The J segment lost 4 bases and the V segment lost 3 bases, leaving 10 bases of the junction unmatched. Germline V lookup: CDR1 MNHNS, CDR2 SASEGT. The CDR3 length is 17 residues. The DNA of the CDR3 is TGTGCCAGCAGTGATAGAACAGGGGGCGCGGGCGGAAACACCATATATTTT. This translates into CASSDRTGGAGGNTIYF.